This T cell receptor (beta chain) comes out of a study of radiotherapy plus CTLA-4 blockade in lung cancer. Method: immunoSEQ multiplex PCR; TCRdb's copy keeps in-frame clones and lacks some. The table includes 65,000 to 90,000 clones, roughly 84% detected once. This clone has just one count. The clonotype comes from a human donor with non-small cell lung cancer that progressed on radiotherapy plus ipilimumab. The specimen was peripheral blood, collected from a patient treated with radiotherapy plus ipilimumab.

The chain's CDR3 is CASNGDRNIQYF. The CDR3 nucleotides are TGTGCCAGCAACGGGGATCGAAACATTCAGTACTTC. V is TRBV6-5 and J is TRBJ2-4; a weak D match, TRBD2 (5 bases). CDR1 is MNHEY, CDR2 SVGAGI, per germline. Between the trimmed V and J ends, which lost 7 bases and 6 bases, there was a span of 10 bases. This CDR3 has 12 residues.